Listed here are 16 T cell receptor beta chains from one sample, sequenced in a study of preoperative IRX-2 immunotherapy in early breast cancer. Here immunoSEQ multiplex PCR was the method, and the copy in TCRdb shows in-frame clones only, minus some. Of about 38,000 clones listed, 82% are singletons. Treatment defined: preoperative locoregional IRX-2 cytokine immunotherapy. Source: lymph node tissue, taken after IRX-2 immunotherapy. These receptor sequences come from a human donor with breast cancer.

The CDR3 loop reads CASSSPGPREEKLFF. The CDR3 DNA reads TGTGCCAGCAGTTCCCCGGGACCTAGAGAGGAAAAACTGTTTTTT. V is TRBV7-4 and J is TRBJ1-4; possible D gene TRBD1, 5 bases. This CDR3 contains 15 residues. V lost 6 bases and J lost 8, with 19 bases in between. Germline V gives CDR1 SGHVT, CDR2 SQSDAQ.

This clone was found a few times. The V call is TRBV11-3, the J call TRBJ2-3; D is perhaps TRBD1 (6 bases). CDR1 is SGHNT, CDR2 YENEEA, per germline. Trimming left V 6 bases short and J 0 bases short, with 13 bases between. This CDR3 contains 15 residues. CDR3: CASRKATGSTDTQYF. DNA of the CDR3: TGTGCCAGCAGAAAGGCCACAGGGAGCACAGATACGCAGTATTTT. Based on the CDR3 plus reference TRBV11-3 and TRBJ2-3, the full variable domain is EAGVVQSPRYKIIEKKQPVAFWCNPISGHNTLYWYLQNLGQGPELLIRYENEEAVDDSQLPKDRFSAERLKGVDSTLKIQPAELGDSAVYLCASRKATGSTDTQYFGPGTRLTVL.

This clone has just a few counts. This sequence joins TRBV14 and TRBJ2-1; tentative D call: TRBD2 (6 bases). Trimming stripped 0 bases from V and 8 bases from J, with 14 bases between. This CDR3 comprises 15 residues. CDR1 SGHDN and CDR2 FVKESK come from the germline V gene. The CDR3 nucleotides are TGTGCCAGCAGCCAAGAGTCGGGAGTATGGGATGAGCAGTTCTTC. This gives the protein CASSQESGVWDEQFF.

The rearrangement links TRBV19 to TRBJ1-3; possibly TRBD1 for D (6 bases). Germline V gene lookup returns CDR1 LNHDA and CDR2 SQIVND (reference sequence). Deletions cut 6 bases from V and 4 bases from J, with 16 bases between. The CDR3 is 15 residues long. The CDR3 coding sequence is TGTGCCAGTAGCCCACTCCGGGGGCTCGGAAACACCATATATTTT. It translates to CASSPLRGLGNTIYF.

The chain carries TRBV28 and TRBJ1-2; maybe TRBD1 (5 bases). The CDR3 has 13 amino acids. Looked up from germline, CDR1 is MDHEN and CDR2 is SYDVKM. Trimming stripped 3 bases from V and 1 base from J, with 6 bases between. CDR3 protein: CASSFGGNYGYTF. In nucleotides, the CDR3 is TGTGCCAGCAGTTTCGGGGGTAACTATGGCTACACCTTC.

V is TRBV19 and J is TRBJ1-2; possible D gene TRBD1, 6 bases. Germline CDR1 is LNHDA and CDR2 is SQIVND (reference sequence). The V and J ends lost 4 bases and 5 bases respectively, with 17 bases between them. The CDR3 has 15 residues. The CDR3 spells CASSRVEQGGYGYTF. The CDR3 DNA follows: TGTGCCAGTAGTAGGGTCGAACAGGGAGGTTATGGCTACACCTTC.

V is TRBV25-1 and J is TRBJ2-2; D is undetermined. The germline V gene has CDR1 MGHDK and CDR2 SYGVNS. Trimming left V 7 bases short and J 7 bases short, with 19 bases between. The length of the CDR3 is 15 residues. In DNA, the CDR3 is TGTGCCAGCAATTTCGGGTCAATCCTGGGCGGGGAGCTGTTTTTT. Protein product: CASNFGSILGGELFF.

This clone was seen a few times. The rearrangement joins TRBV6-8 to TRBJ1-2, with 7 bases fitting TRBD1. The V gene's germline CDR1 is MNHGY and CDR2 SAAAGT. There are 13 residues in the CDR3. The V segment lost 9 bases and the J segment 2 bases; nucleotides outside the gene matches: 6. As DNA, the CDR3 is TGTGCCAGTGCAGGGGGGAAAAACTATGGCTACACCTTC. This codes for CASAGGKNYGYTF.

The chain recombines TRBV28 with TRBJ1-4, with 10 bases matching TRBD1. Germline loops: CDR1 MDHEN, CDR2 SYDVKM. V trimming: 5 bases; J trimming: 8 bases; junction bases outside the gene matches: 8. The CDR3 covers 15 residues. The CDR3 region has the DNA TGTGCCAGCAGTCCCCAAGGGACAGGGGACGAAAAACTGTTTTTT. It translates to CASSPQGTGDEKLFF.

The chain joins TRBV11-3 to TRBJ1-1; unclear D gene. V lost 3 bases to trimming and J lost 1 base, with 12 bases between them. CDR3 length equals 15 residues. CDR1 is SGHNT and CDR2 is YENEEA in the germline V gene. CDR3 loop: CASSLDGVRNTEAFF. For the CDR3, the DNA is TGTGCCAGCAGCTTGGACGGGGTCAGGAACACTGAAGCTTTCTTT.

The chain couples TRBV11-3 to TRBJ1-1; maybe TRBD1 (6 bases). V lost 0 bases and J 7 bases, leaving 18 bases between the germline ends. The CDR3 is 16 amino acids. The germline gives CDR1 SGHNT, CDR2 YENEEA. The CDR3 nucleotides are TGTGCCAGCAGCTTAGAAGGACGGGTGAGGGGGATTGAAGCTTTCTTT. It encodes CASSLEGRVRGIEAFF.

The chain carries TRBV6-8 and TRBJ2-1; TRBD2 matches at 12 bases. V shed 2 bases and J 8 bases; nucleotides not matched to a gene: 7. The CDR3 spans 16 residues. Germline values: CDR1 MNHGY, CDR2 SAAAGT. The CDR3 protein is CASSYGRTSGADEQFF. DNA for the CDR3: TGTGCCAGCAGTTACGGTCGGACTAGCGGGGCCGATGAGCAGTTCTTC.

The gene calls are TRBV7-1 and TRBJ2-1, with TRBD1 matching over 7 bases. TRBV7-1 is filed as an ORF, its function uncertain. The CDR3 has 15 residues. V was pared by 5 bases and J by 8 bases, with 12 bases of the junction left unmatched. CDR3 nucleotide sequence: TGTGCCAGCAGCCAAGTAGGACAGGTCAGTGATGAGCAGTTCTTC. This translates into CASSQVGQVSDEQFF.

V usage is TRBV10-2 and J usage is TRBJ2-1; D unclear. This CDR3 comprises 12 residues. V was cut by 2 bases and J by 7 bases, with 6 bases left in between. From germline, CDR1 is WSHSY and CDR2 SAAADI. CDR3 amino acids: CASSEHRNEQFF. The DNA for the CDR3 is TGCGCCAGCAGTGAGCATAGGAATGAGCAGTTCTTC.

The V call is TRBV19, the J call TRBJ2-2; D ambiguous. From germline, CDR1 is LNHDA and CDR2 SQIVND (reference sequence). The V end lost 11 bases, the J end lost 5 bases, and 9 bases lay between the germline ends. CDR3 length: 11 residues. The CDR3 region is CASRVTGELFF. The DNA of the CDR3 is TGTGCCTCACGGGTTACCGGGGAGCTGTTTTTT.

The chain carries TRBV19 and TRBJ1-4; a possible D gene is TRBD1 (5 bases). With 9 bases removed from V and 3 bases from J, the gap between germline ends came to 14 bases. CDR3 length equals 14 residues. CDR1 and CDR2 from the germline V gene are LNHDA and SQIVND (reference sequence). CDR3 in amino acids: CASRGEGSNEKLFF. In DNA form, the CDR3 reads TGTGCCAGCCGCGGCGAGGGGTCTAATGAAAAACTGTTTTTT. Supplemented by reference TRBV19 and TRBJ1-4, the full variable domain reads DGGITQSPKYLFRKEGQNVTLSCEQNLNHDAMYWYRQDPGQGLRLIYYSQIVNDFQKGDIAEGYSVSREKKESFPLTVTSAQKNPTAFYLCASRGEGSNEKLFFGSGTQLSVL.